Following are 18 T cell receptor beta chains from one sample sequenced in a study of cytomegalovirus exposure and HLA in healthy donors. Profiling relied on immunoSEQ multiplex PCR, and the TCRdb table lists in-frame clones only, not all of them. The table includes over 250,000 clones, 65% to 90% detected once. Sample: PBMCs. Source of these receptors: a woman between 18 and 29 years old in good health and CMV-seronegative.

This chain connects TRBV1 to TRBJ2-7; the table's TRBD2 call for D was not verified on the DNA. TRBV1 counts as a pseudogene. CDR3 length equals 16 residues. Here the CDR3 DNA reads TGCACCAGCAGCCATCACCTAGCGGGAGTAAAGTACGAGCAGTACTTC. It specifies CTSSHHLAGVKYEQYF.

The chain joins TRBV23-1 to TRBJ1-2; possibly TRBD1 for D (6 bases). TRBV23-1 has ORF status, its function being uncertain. CDR3 size: 16 residues. The V end was cut by 0 bases, the J end by 2 bases, with 13 bases between. The CDR3 reads CASSQSAGQTNYGYTF. In DNA form, the CDR3 reads TGCGCCAGCAGTCAATCGGCCGGACAGACAAACTATGGCTACACCTTC.

V usage is TRBV6-5 and J usage is TRBJ2-7, with a tentative D call TRBD1 (5 bases). Between the trimmed V and J ends, which lost 0 bases and 2 bases, there was a span of 14 bases. The CDR3 runs 16 residues. In germline, CDR1 is MNHEY, CDR2 SVGAGI. The chain's CDR3 is CASSYSSRRAPYEQYF. The DNA of the CDR3 is TGTGCCAGCAGTTACTCGAGCCGCAGGGCTCCCTACGAGCAGTACTTC.

CDR3 DNA sequence: TGTGCCAGCAGCCGGATTACAGTGGACTATGGCTACACCTTC. It codes for CASSRITVDYGYTF. The V and J genes are TRBV7-2 and TRBJ1-2; D gene uncertain. The CDR3 length is 14 residues. V lost 5 bases, J lost 3 bases, and 13 bases lay in between. Germline lookup yields CDR1 SGHTA and CDR2 FQGNSA.

The chain couples TRBV11-2 to TRBJ2-5, with 7 bases aligning to TRBD1. Trimming removed 5 bases from V and 4 bases from J; junction bases left unmatched: 7. Looked up from germline, CDR1 is SGHAT and CDR2 is FQNNGV. The CDR3 runs 14 residues. The CDR3 coding sequence is TGTGCCAGCAGCGATGTAGGGGGCGGAGAGACCCAGTACTTC. Translated, it gives CASSDVGGGETQYF.

This sequence joins TRBV7-8 and TRBJ1-1, with 7 bases identical to TRBD1. The CDR3 is made up of 18 amino acids. The V gene's germline CDR1 is SGHVS and CDR2 FQNEAQ. The V gene end was trimmed by 5 bases and the J gene end by 1 base; junction bases not matched to a gene: 16. The CDR3 region is CASSPEGQWKSRNTEAFF. The CDR3 DNA reads as TGTGCCAGCAGCCCCGAGGGACAGTGGAAGAGTCGGAACACTGAAGCTTTCTTT.

The chain recombines TRBV9 with TRBJ1-2; D ambiguous. V was clipped by 0 bases and J by 6 bases, with 15 bases between them. Germline CDR1 SGDLS, CDR2 YYNGEE. The CDR3 runs 15 residues. CDR3 protein: CASSVGGGSRDGYTF. The CDR3 bases are TGTGCCAGCAGCGTAGGAGGAGGGTCGAGAGATGGCTACACCTTC.

The CDR3, as DNA: TGTGCCAGTAGAGAAGGCCCCGAGCGGGATGCGGGCTACAATGAGCAGTTCTTC. Protein product: CASREGPERDAGYNEQFF. The chain joins TRBV19 to TRBJ2-1; 7 bases line up with TRBD2. Germline CDR1 and CDR2: LNHDA and SQIVND (reference sequence). The CDR3 covers 18 residues. Trimming removed 6 bases from V and 3 bases from J; junction bases left unmatched: 17.

The V and J genes are TRBV5-5 and TRBJ1-4; weak D call: TRBD1 (5 bases). Germline CDR1 SGHKS, CDR2 YYEKEE (reference sequence). V was shortened by 2 bases and J by 5 bases, with 19 bases between the two germline ends. The CDR3 has 17 amino acids. Here the CDR3 DNA reads TGTGCCAGCAGCTTAAATGCTGGGGCCGCTCAGAATGAAAAACTGTTTTTT. Encoded protein: CASSLNAGAAQNEKLFF.

Here the CDR3 reads CASSPQGEAFF. The DNA for the CDR3 is TGTGCCAGCAGTCCACAGGGTGAAGCTTTCTTT. The chain joins TRBV6-6 to TRBJ1-1, with D possibly being TRBD1 (6 bases). Trimming cost V 5 bases and J 7 bases, with 8 bases left between them. The length of the CDR3 is 11 residues. CDR1 is MNHNY and CDR2 is SVGAGI in the germline V gene (reference sequence).

The V gene is TRBV29-1, the J gene TRBJ1-1; a weak D match, TRBD1 (5 bases). V lost 6 bases to trimming and J lost 1 base, with 12 bases between them. CDR1 and CDR2 from the germline V gene are SQVTM and ANQGSEA. The CDR3 totals 13 residues. The DNA for the CDR3 is TGCAGCGTCCCTATCCAGGGGAACACTGAAGCTTTCTTT. Protein sequence: CSVPIQGNTEAFF.

The chain carries TRBV19 and TRBJ2-7; 11 bases are a match to TRBD1. Germline V gene lookup returns CDR1 LNHDA and CDR2 SQIVND (reference sequence). The CDR3 length is 16 residues. Unmatched junction bases numbered 5, after V lost 1 base and J lost 3 bases. CDR3 protein: CASSIAGQGAIYEQYF. In DNA, the CDR3 is TGTGCCAGTAGTATAGCCGGACAGGGGGCCATCTACGAGCAGTACTTC. The whole variable domain, filled in from reference TRBV19 and TRBJ2-7, reads DGGITQSPKYLFRKEGQNVTLSCEQNLNHDAMYWYRQDPGQGLRLIYYSQIVNDFQKGDIAEGYSVSREKKESFPLTVTSAQKNPTAFYLCASSIAGQGAIYEQYFGPGTRLTVT.

This chain connects TRBV6-5 to TRBJ1-4, with D tentatively TRBD1 (6 bases). V lost 6 bases and J 8 bases, leaving 19 bases between the germline ends. The germline gives CDR1 MNHEY, CDR2 SVGAGI. The CDR3 sequence is 15 residues long. CDR3 sequence (DNA): TGTGCCAGCAGCCGAAAACAGGGACGGGGAGAAAAACTGTTTTTT. It yields the protein CASSRKQGRGEKLFF.

The table lists this clone with a count of one. This rearrangement joins TRBV2 to TRBJ2-7, with a possible D match to TRBD2 (5 bases). The CDR3 length is 16 residues. The V end lost 1 base, the J end lost 0 bases, and 13 bases lay between the germline ends. CDR1 is SNHLY and CDR2 is FYNNEI in the germline V gene. CDR3 region: CASSEGRRWTSYEQYF. CDR3 nucleotide sequence: TGTGCCAGCAGTGAAGGTCGGAGGTGGACCTCCTACGAGCAGTACTTC.

The gene calls are TRBV7-6 and TRBJ2-7, with 7 positions matching TRBD2. CDR3 length equals 15 residues. With V trimmed by 0 bases and J by 3 bases, 5 bases remained unmatched. CDR1 is SGHVS, CDR2 FNYEAQ, per germline. CDR3 nucleotides: TGTGCCAGCAGCTTAGCGTCGGGGGGTGTCTACGAGCAGTACTTC. Translating gives CASSLASGGVYEQYF. Looking up the rest from reference TRBV7-6 and TRBJ2-7 gives the full variable domain: GAGVSQSPRYKVTKRGQDVALRCDPISGHVSLYWYRQALGQGPEFLTYFNYEAQQDKSGLPNDRFSAERPEGSISTLTIQRTEQRDSAMYRCASSLASGGVYEQYFGPGTRLTVT.

V is TRBV11-1 and J is TRBJ1-2, with D possibly being TRBD1 (6 bases). Looked up from germline, CDR1 is SGHAT and CDR2 is FQDESV (reference sequence). The CDR3 runs 14 residues. Trimming left V 5 bases short and J 4 bases short, with 14 bases between. The CDR3 protein is CASSPRTDSYGYTF. The CDR3 DNA is TGTGCCAGCAGCCCGAGGACAGACTCCTATGGCTACACCTTC.

The J gene is TRBJ2-2, the V gene TRBV5-6; TRBD2 matches 9 bases. Germline V CDR1 and CDR2: SGHDT, YYEEEE. The J segment lost 7 bases and the V segment lost 2 bases, leaving 9 bases of the junction unmatched. The CDR3 runs 16 residues. DNA for the CDR3: TGTGCCAGCAGCTTTCTTTCGGCGGGGGGGCACGGGGAGCTGTTTTTT. It yields the protein CASSFLSAGGHGELFF. The complete variable domain, with remaining parts taken from reference TRBV5-6 and TRBJ2-2, reads DAGVTQSPTHLIKTRGQQVTLRCSPKSGHDTVSWYQQALGQGPQFIFQYYEEEERQRGNFPDRFSGHQFPNYSSELNVNALLLGDSALYLCASSFLSAGGHGELFFGEGSRLTVL.

The chain joins TRBV27 to TRBJ2-7, with 10 bases fitting TRBD1. Germline CDR1 and CDR2: MNHEY and SMNVEV (reference sequence). The V segment lost 6 bases and the J segment 2 bases; nucleotides outside the gene matches: 13. The CDR3 extends over 17 amino acids. The CDR3 coding sequence is TGTGCCAGCAGAAGGGCCGGGACAGGGGTCGGACCCTACGAGCAGTACTTC. It translates to CASRRAGTGVGPYEQYF.